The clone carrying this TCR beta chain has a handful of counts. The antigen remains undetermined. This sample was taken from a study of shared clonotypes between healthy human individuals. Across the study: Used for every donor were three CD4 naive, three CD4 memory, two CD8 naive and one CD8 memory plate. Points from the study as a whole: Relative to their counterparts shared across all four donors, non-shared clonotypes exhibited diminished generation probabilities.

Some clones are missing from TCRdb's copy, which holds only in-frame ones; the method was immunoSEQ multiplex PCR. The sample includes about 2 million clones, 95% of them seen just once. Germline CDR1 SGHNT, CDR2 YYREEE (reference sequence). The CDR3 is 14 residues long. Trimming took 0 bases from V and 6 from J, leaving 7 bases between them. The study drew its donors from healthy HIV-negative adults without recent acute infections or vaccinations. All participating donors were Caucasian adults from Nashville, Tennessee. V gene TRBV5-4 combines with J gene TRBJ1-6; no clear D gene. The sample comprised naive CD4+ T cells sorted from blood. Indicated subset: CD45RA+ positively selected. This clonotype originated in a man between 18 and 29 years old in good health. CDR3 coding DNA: TGTGCCAGCAGCTTGGGGCTAATTAATTCACCCCTCCACTTT. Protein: CASSLGLINSPLHF. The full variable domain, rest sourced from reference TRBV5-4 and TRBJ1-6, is ETGVTQSPTHLIKTRGQQVTLRCSSQSGHNTVSWYQQALGQGPQFIFQYYREEENGRGNFPPRFSGLQFPNYSSELNVNALELDDSALYLCASSLGLINSPLHFGNGTRLTVT.